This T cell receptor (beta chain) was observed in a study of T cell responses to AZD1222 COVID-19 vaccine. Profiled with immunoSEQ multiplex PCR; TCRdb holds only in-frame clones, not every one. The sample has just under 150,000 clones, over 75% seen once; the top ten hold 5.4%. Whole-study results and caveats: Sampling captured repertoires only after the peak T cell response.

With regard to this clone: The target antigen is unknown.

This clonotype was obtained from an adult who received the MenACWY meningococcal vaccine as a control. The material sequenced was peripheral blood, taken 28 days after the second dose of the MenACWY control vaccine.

The DNA for the CDR3 is TGTGCCAGCAGCGCCGGGACTAGCGGTTACTACGAGCAGTACTTC. It encodes CASSAGTSGYYEQYF. The chain has TRBV9 and TRBJ2-7; 11 nucleotides line up with TRBD2. The CDR3 is made up of 15 amino acids. The J segment lost 3 bases and the V segment lost 3 bases, leaving 5 bases of the junction unmatched. The germline V gene encodes CDR1 SGDLS and CDR2 YYNGEE.